The rows below give T cell receptor beta chains drawn from one sample of a study of vaccination effects on CD4 cells after COVID-19. For these TCRs, the target antigens are not known. Generated by immunoSEQ multiplex PCR, the TCRdb table keeps only in-frame clones and is missing some. The profile covers approximately 60,000 clones, with approximately 81% appearing a single time and 4.3% taken by the ten largest. This material consisted of CD4+ T cells from PBMCs cultured without peptide, taken after COVID-19 vaccination. All receptors come from a human donor who received a COVID-19 vaccine. Both conserved end residues are part of each CDR3. Fields, in order: J gene, D gene, V gene, clone size, CDR3 DNA, CDR3 protein. D genes are given only for firm matches. The size field is filled for only some rows; it gives once, few, many or a size class.

TRBJ1-1	NA	TRBV3-1/TRBV3-2	NA	TGTGCCAGCAGCCCAGGGGCGAACACTGAAGCTTTCTTT	CASSPGANTEAFF
TRBJ2-2	NA	TRBV7-6	NA	TGTGCCAGCAGCCGATCCCTACCAGGGTTGACCGGGGAGCTGTTTTTT	CASSRSLPGLTGELFF
TRBJ2-5	TRBD2	TRBV10-3	NA	TGTGCCACCGCCACCGGGACTAGGGGGACCCAAGAGACCCAGTACTTC	CATATGTRGTQETQYF
TRBJ2-7	NA	TRBV15	NA	TGTGCCACCAGCAGAGATCAGGGACCCTACGAGCAGTACTTC	CATSRDQGPYEQYF
TRBJ2-7	TRBD1	TRBV20-1	once	TGCAGTGCTGGTGAATTACAGGGGGCTGGTCTATACGAGCAGTACTTC	CSAGELQGAGLYEQYF
TRBJ1-5	TRBD1	TRBV6-1	few	TGTGCCAGCAGTGAAAGCCCGGAGGGGGCGAACCAGCCCCAGCATTTT	CASSESPEGANQPQHF
TRBJ1-5	NA	TRBV27	NA	TGTGCCAGCAGTTTATTCCCCTCCTCGCTTGGACAGCCCCAGCATTTT	CASSLFPSSLGQPQHF
TRBJ1-2	TRBD1	TRBV3-1/TRBV3-2	NA	TGTGCCAGCAGCCCCCGACAGGGTGTTAAGTATGGCTACACCTTC	CASSPRQGVKYGYTF
TRBJ1-3	NA	TRBV15	NA	TGTGCCACCAGCAGAGAGGGTGAAGGGGCTGGAAACACCATATATTTT	CATSREGEGAGNTIYF
TRBJ1-3	NA	TRBV9	NA	TGTGCCAGCAGCGTAGGACAGCTCCTCTCTGGAAACACCATATATTTT	CASSVGQLLSGNTIYF
TRBJ1-2	NA	TRBV6-5	NA	TGTGCCAGCAGTCCTACGGGGGCGGGGACTTATGGCTACACCTTC	CASSPTGAGTYGYTF
TRBJ2-1	TRBD2	TRBV2	once	TGTGCCAGCAGAAGACTAGCGGGGGGGCCCCACAATGAGCAGTTCTTC	CASRRLAGGPHNEQFF
TRBJ2-2	TRBD2	TRBV5-1	NA	TGCGCCAGCAGCTTGGCCCAACTAGCGCCCCGGGAGCTGTTTTTT	CASSLAQLAPRELFF
TRBJ1-1	TRBD1	TRBV5-6	NA	TGTGCCAGCAACCCAGGGCCGGGACAGGGGAGGACGGGGAAAGCTTTCTTT	CASNPGPGQGRTGKAFF
TRBJ2-5	NA	TRBV5-1	NA	TGCGCCAGCAGCTTGGCCACCGGGCCCGAGACCCAGTACTTC	CASSLATGPETQYF
TRBJ2-7	TRBD2	TRBV3-1/TRBV3-2	NA	TGTGCCAGCAGCCAGGGACTAGAGGTTCGATCGCGCGAGCAGTACTTC	CASSQGLEVRSREQYF
TRBJ1-6	NA	TRBV6-1	NA	TGTGCCAGCAGTGAAAGCAGGTGGAATTCACCCCTCCACTTT	CASSESRWNSPLHF
TRBJ1-1	NA	TRBV9	NA	TGTGCCAGCAGCGTAGCCCCCAGGGGAGGCACTGAAGCTTTCTTT	CASSVAPRGGTEAFF
TRBJ1-1	NA	TRBV5-1	once	TGCGCCAGCAGCCTACCTGGGGCCCCTGAAGCTTTCTTT	CASSLPGAPEAFF
TRBJ1-5	NA	TRBV15	once	TGTGCCACCAGCAGAGCAACGGTTAATCAGCCCCAGCATTTT	CATSRATVNQPQHF
TRBJ2-2	NA	TRBV9	NA	TGTGCCAGCAGCCCTAAGACCCCCGAGGGGACCGGGGAGCTGTTTTTT	CASSPKTPEGTGELFF
TRBJ1-2	NA	TRBV18	NA	TGTGCCAGCTCACCGCCAGACTACTATGGCTACACCTTC	CASSPPDYYGYTF
TRBJ2-7	NA	TRBV30	NA	TGTGCCTGGAGTAGCCTTGGCGAGCAGTACTTC	CAWSSLGEQYF
TRBJ1-2	NA	TRBV7-8	NA	TGTGCCAGCAGCCCCCCGTCGTCCCGGGGGCTCGTCTATGGCTACACCTTC	CASSPPSSRGLVYGYTF
TRBJ1-6	NA	TRBV4-1	NA	TGCGCCAGCAGCCAAGATTCGAGGTTTGGGTCACCCCTCCACTTT	CASSQDSRFGSPLHF
TRBJ2-2	NA	TRBV19	NA	TGTGCCAGTAGTCATTCAGTGGTCACCGGGGAGCTGTTTTTT	CASSHSVVTGELFF
TRBJ2-4	TRBD2	TRBV6-5	NA	TGTGCCAGCAGTATGACCGGGACTAGCGAAAACATTCAGTACTTC	CASSMTGTSENIQYF
TRBJ2-5	NA	TRBV5-6	NA	TGTGCCAGCGCGTTGGACGGGGAGACCCAGTACTTC	CASALDGETQYF
TRBJ2-1	TRBD2	TRBV28	few	TGTGCCAGCAGCCTACTAGCGGCCTCCTACAATGAGCAGTTCTTC	CASSLLAASYNEQFF
TRBJ2-1	TRBD2	TRBV3-1/TRBV3-2	NA	TGTGCCAGCAGCGGACCCGGGACTAATAAGTACAATGAGCAGTTCTTC	CASSGPGTNKYNEQFF
TRBJ1-1	TRBD1	TRBV6-4	NA	TGTGCCAGCAGAGACAGGGGTGACACTGAAGCTTTCTTT	CASRDRGDTEAFF
TRBJ1-3	TRBD1	TRBV7-8	NA	TGTGCCAGCAGCTCCAGGGGGGGAGGAAACACCATATATTTT	CASSSRGGGNTIYF
TRBJ2-6	TRBD1	TRBV10-3	NA	TGTGCCATCAGACCGGGACAGCCTTCTGGGGCCAACGTCCTGACTTTC	CAIRPGQPSGANVLTF
TRBJ2-2	NA	TRBV28	once	TGTGCCAGCAGTTTAGAGGGAATGAACACCGGGGAGCTGTTTTTT	CASSLEGMNTGELFF
TRBJ2-5	NA	TRBV2	NA	TGTGCCAGCCCAGACAGGAACCAAGAGACCCAGTACTTC	CASPDRNQETQYF
TRBJ2-1	NA	TRBV3-1/TRBV3-2	NA	TGTGCCAGCAGCCAAGATTACGCTACGATACCTTCACATTACAATGAGCAGTTCTTC	CASSQDYATIPSHYNEQFF
TRBJ1-1	NA	TRBV30	once	TGTGCCTGGAGCCCGCAGGTGAACACTGAAGCTTTCTTT	CAWSPQVNTEAFF
TRBJ2-1	NA	TRBV28	NA	TGTGCCAGCAGACGGGACCCCTACAATGAGCAGTTCTTC	CASRRDPYNEQFF
TRBJ1-1	NA	TRBV18	NA	TGTGCCAGCTCAGCAACCGGGAACACTGAAGCTTTCTTT	CASSATGNTEAFF
TRBJ2-5	NA	TRBV4-1	few	TGCGCCAGCAGCCAATCCGGGACTGGGGGGGAGACCCAGTACTTC	CASSQSGTGGETQYF
TRBJ2-1	TRBD1	TRBV7-9	NA	TGTGCCAGCAGCTTAGGACGGACAGGGTTCTACAATGAGCAGTTCTTC	CASSLGRTGFYNEQFF
TRBJ2-7	TRBD2	TRBV7-2	once	TGTGCCAGCAGCTCTAGCGGGAGCTCCTACGAGCAGTACTTC	CASSSSGSSYEQYF
TRBJ1-2	TRBD1	TRBV6-5	NA	TGTGCCAGCACCCACAGGGGGTCCTATGGCTACACCTTC	CASTHRGSYGYTF
TRBJ2-2	NA	TRBV7-3	NA	TGTGCCAGCAGCCCGCGTCGGGGTACCGGGGAGCTGTTTTTT	CASSPRRGTGELFF